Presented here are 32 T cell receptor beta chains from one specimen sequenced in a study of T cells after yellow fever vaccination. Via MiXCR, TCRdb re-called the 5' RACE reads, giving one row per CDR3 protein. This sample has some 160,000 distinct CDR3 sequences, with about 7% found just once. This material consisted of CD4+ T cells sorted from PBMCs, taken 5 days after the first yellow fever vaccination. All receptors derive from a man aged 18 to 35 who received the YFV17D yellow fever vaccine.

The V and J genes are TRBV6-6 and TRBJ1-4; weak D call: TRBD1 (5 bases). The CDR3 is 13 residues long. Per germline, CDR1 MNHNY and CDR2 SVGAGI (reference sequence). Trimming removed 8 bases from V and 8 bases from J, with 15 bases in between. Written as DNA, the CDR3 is TGTGCCAGCCTTGGGCAGGGTGGAGAAAAACTGTTTTTT. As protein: CASLGQGGEKLFF.

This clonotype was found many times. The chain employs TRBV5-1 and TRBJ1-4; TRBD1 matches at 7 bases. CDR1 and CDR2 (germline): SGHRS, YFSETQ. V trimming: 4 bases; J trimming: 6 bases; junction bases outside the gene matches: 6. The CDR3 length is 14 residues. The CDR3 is CASSPGTEDEKLFF. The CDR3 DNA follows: TGCGCCAGCAGCCCCGGGACAGAGGATGAAAAACTGTTTTTT. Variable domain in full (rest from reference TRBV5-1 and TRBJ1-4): KAGVTQTPRYLIKTRGQQVTLSCSPISGHRSVSWYQQTPGQGLQFLFEYFSETQRNKGNFPGRFSGRQFSNSRSEMNVSTLELGDSALYLCASSPGTEDEKLFFGSGTQLSVL.

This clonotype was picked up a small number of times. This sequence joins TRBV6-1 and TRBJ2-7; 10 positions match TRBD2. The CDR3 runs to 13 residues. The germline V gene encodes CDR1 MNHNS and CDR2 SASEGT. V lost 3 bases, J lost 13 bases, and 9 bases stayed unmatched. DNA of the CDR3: TGTGCCAGCAGTGAGGTGACTAGCGGGTGGCTATACGTC. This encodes CASSEVTSGWLYV.

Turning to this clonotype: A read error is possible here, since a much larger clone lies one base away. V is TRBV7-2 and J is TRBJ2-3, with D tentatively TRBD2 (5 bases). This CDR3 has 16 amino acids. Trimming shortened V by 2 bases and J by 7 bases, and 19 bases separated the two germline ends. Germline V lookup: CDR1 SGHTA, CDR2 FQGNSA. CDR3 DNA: TGTGCCAGCAGCTTATGGCAGTTAAGAGGGAATCATACGCAGTATTTT. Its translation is CASSLWQLRGNHTQYF.

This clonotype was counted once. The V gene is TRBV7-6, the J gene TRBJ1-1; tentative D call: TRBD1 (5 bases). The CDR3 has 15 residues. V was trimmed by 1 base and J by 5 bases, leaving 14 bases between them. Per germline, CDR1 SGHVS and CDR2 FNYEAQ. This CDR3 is CASSLDFSGETEAFF. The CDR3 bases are TGTGCCAGCAGCTTAGATTTCTCGGGGGAGACTGAAGCTTTCTTT. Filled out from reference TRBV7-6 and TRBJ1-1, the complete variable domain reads GAGVSQSPRYKVTKRGQDVALRCDPISGHVSLYWYRQALGQGPEFLTYFNYEAQQDKSGLPNDRFSAERPEGSISTLTIQRTEQRDSAMYRCASSLDFSGETEAFFGQGTRLTVV.

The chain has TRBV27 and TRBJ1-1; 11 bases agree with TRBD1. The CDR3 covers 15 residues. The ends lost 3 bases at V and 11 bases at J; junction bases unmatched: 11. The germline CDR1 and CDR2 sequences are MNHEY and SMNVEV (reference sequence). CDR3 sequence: CASSFGDRGESNAFF. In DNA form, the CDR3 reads TGTGCCAGCAGTTTTGGGGACAGGGGGGAATCGAATGCTTTCTTT.

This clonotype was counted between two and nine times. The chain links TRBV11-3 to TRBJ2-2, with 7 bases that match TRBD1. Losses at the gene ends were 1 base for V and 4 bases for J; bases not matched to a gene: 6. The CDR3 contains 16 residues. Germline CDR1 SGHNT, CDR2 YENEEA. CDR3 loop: CASSLGQGIPTGELFF. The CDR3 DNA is TGTGCCAGCAGCTTAGGACAGGGAATTCCCACCGGGGAGCTGTTTTTT.

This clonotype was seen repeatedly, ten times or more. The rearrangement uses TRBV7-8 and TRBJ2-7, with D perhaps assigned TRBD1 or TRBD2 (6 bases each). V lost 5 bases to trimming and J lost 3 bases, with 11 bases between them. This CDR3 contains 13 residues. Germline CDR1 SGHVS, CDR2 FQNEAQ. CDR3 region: CASSRGLNYEQYV. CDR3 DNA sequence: TGTGCCAGCAGCCGGGGGCTAAACTACGAGCAGTACGTC.

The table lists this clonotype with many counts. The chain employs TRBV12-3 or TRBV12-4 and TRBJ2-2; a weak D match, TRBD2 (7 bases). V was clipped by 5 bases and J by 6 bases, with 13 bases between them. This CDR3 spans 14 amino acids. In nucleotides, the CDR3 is TGTGCCAGCAGTAGGGAGGGGGGGCCCGGGGAGCTGTTTTTT. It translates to CASSREGGPGELFF.

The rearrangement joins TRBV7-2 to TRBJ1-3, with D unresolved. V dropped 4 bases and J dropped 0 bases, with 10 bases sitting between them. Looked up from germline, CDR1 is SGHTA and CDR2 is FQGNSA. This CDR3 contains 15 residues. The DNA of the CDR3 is TGTGCCAGCAGCTCAGGCCCCGGCTCTGGAAACACCATATATTTT. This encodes CASSSGPGSGNTIYF.

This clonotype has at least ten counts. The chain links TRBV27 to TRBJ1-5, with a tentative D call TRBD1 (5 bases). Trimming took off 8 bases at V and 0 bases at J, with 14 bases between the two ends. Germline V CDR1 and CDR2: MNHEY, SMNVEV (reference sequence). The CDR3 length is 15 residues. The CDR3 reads CASGQGAYSNQPQHF. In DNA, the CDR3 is TGTGCCAGCGGGCAAGGGGCTTATAGCAATCAGCCCCAGCATTTT.

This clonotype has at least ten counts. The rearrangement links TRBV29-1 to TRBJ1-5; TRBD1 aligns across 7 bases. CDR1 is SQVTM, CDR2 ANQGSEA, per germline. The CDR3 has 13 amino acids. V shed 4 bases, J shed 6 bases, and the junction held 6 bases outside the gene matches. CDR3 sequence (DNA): TGCAGCGTTGCCCACAGGGGCGGTCAGCCCCAGCATTTT. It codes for CSVAHRGGQPQHF. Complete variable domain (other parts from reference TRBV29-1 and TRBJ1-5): SAVISQKPSRDICQRGTSLTIQCQVDSQVTMMFWYRQQPGQSLTLIATANQGSEATYESGFVIDKFPISRPNLTFSTLTVSNMSPEDSSIYLCSVAHRGGQPQHFGDGTRLSIL.

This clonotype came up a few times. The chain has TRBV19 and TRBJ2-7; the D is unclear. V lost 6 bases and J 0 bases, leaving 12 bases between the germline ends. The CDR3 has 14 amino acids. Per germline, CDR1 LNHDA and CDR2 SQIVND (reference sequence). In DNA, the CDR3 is TGTGCCAGTAGCCTCGGGTTCGGCTCCTACGAGCAGTACTTC. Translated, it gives CASSLGFGSYEQYF. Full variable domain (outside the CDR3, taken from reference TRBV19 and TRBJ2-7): DGGITQSPKYLFRKEGQNVTLSCEQNLNHDAMYWYRQDPGQGLRLIYYSQIVNDFQKGDIAEGYSVSREKKESFPLTVTSAQKNPTAFYLCASSLGFGSYEQYFGPGTRLTVT.

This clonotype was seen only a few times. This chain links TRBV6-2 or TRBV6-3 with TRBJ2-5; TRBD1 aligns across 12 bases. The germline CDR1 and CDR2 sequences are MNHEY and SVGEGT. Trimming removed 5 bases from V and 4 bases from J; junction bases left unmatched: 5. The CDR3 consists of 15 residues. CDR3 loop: CASSIRDRGRETQYF. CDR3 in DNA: TGTGCCAGCAGTATCCGGGACAGGGGGCGAGAGACCCAGTACTTC.

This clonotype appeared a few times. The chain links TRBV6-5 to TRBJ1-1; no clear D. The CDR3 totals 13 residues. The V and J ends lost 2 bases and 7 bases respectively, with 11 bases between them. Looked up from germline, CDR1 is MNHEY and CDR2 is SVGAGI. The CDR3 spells CASSYRRSGEAFF. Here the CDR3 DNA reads TGTGCCAGCAGTTACCGAAGATCGGGTGAAGCTTTCTTT.

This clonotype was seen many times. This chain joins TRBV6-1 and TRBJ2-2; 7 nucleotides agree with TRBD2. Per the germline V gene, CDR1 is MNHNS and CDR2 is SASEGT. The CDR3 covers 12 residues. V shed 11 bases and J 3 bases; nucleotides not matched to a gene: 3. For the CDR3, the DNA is TGTGCCTCAGCGGGGTACACCGGGGAGCTGTTTTTT. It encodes CASAGYTGELFF.

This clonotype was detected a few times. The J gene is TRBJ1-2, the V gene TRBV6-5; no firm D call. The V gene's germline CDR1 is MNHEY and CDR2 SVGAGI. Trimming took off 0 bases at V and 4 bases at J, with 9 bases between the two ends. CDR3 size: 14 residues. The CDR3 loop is CASSYSSASYGYTF. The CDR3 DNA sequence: TGTGCCAGCAGTTACTCTTCAGCGAGCTATGGCTACACCTTC.

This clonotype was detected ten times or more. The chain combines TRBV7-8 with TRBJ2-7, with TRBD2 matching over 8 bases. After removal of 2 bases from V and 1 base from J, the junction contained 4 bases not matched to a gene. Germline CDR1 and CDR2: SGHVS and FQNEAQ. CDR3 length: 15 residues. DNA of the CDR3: TGTGCCAGCAGCTTATTCGGACTAGCTTCCTACGAGCAGTACGTC. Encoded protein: CASSLFGLASYEQYV.

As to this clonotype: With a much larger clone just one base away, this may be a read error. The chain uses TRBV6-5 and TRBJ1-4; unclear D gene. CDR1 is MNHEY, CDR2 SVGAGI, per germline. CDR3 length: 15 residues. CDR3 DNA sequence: TGTGCCAGCAGTTACCGGGGTGCAACTACTGAAAAACTGTTTTTT. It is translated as CASSYRGATTEKLFF.

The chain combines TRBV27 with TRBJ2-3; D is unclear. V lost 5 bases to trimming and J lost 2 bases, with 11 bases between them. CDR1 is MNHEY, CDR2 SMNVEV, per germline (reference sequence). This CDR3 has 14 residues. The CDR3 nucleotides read TGTGCCAGCAGTGCCACCAGAAACACAGATACGCAGTATTTT. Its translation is CASSATRNTDTQYF.

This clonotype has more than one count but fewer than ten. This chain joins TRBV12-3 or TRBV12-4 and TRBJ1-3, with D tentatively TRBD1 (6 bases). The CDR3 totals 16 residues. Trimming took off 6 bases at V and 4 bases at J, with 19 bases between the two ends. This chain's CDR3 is CASSLSQGQYGNTIYF. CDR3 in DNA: TGTGCCAGCAGCTTGAGTCAGGGGCAGTACGGAAACACCATATATTTT.

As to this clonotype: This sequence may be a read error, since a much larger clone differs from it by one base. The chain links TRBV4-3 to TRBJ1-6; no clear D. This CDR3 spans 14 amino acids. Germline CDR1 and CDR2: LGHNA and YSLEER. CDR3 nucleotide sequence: TGCTCCAGCAGCCAAGACTTCGGGAATTCACCCCTCCACTTT. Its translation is CSSSQDFGNSPLHF.

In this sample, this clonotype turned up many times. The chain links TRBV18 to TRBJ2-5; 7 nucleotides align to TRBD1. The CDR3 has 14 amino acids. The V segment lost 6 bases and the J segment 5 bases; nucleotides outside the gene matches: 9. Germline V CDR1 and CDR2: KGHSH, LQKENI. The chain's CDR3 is CASSPRGGDETQYF. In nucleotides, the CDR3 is TGTGCCAGCTCCCCGAGAGGGGGCGACGAGACCCAGTACTTC.

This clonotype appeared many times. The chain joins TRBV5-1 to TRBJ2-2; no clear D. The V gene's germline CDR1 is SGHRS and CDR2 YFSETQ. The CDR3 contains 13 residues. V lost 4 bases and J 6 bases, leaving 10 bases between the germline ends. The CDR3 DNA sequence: TGCGCCAGCAGCCCGAGTCTTTCCGGGGAGCTGTTTTTT. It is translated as CASSPSLSGELFF.

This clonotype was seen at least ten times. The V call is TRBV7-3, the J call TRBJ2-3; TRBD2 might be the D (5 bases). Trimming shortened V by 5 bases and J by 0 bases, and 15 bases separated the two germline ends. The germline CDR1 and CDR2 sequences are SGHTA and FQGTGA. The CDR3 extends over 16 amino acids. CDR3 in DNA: TGTGCCAGCAGCCTAGTGCCGACTACTAGCACAGATACGCAGTATTTT. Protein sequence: CASSLVPTTSTDTQYF. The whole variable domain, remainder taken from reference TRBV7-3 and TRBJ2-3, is GAGVSQTPSNKVTEKGKYVELRCDPISGHTALYWYRQSLGQGPEFLIYFQGTGAADDSGLPNDRFFAVRPEGSVSTLKIQRTERGDSAVYLCASSLVPTTSTDTQYFGPGTRLTVL.

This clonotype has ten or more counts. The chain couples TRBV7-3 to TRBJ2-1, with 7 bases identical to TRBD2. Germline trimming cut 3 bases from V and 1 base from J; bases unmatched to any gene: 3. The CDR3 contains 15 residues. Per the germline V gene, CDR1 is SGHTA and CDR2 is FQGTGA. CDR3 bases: TGTGCCAGCAGCTTGGCGGGAGCTTCCTACAATGAGCAGTTCTTC. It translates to CASSLAGASYNEQFF. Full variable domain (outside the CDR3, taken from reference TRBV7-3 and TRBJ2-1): GAGVSQTPSNKVTEKGKYVELRCDPISGHTALYWYRQSLGQGPEFLIYFQGTGAADDSGLPNDRFFAVRPEGSVSTLKIQRTERGDSAVYLCASSLAGASYNEQFFGPGTRLTVL.

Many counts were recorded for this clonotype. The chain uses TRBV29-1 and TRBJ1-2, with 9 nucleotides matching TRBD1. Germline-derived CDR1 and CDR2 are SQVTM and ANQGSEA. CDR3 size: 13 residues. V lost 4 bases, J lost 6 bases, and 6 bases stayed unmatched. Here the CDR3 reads CSVALQGANGYTF. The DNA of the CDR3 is TGCAGCGTTGCTTTACAGGGGGCTAATGGCTACACCTTC.

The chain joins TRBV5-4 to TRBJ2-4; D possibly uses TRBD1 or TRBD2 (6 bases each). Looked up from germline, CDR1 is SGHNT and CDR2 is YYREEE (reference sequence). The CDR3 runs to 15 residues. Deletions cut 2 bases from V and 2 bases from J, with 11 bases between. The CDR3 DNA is TGTGCCAGCAGCTTCTGGGGGGCCACCAAAAACATTCAGTACTTC. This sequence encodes CASSFWGATKNIQYF.

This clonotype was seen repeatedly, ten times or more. The CDR3 loop reads CASSPDHYGYTF. In nucleotides, the CDR3 is TGTGCCAGCAGCCCGGATCACTATGGCTACACCTTC. The rearrangement joins TRBV7-2 to TRBJ1-2; no reliable D call. The CDR3 consists of 12 residues. V was cut by 5 bases and J by 3 bases, with 7 bases left in between. Germline lookup yields CDR1 SGHTA and CDR2 FQGNSA.

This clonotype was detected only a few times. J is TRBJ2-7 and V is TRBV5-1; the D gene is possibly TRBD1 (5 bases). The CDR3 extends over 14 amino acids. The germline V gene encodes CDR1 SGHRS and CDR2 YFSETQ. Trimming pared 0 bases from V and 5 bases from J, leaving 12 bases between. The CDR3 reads CASSLGAGRNEQYV. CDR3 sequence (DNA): TGCGCCAGCAGCTTGGGTGCAGGGCGGAACGAGCAGTACGTC.

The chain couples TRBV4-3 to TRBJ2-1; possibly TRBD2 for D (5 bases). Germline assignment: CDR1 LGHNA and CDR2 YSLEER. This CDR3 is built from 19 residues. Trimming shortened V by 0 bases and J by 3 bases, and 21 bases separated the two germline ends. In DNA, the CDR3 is TGCGCCAGCAGCCAAGAGGTTAACCGGGATCTCTTCCACTACAATGAGCAGTTCTTC. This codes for CASSQEVNRDLFHYNEQFF.

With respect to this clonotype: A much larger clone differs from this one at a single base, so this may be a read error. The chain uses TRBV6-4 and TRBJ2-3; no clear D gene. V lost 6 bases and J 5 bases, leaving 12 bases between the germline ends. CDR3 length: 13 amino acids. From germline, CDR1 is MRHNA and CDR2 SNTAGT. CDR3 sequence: CASSRSILDTQYF. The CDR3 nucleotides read TGTGCCAGCAGCCGATCAATCCTAGATACGCAGTATTTT.